A selection of T cell receptor beta chains follows, all from one sample in a study of T-cell memory formation after mild COVID-19. TCRdb ran MiXCR on the 5' RACE reads and lists one entry per CDR3 protein. The sample records approximately 100,000 distinct CDR3 sequences, 11% being singletons. Sequencing used PBMCs or a T cell subset sorted from them (not recorded which). Every receptor here comes from a man aged 18 to 29 who had mild COVID-19 (a few samples of this study predate the infection). Cell type and time point are not known. The CDR3 runs from the conserved cysteine through the conserved F or W. The D gene is left open where the match is weak. Not all rows give a size; the values are once, few, many and, for expanded clones, a class.

NA,TRBJ2-2,many,TRBV4-3,TGCGCCAGCAGCCCCTCTAGCGCCGGGGAGCTGTTTTTT,CASSPSSAGELFF
NA,TRBJ1-4,few,TRBV29-1,TGCAGCGTCCGAGGGGATGTAGGCCCGAGTAATGAAAAACTGTTTTTT,CSVRGDVGPSNEKLFF
NA,TRBJ1-4,few,TRBV9,TGTGCCAGCAGCGCTCATGATGGCACTAATGAAAAACTGTTTTTT,CASSAHDGTNEKLFF
NA,TRBJ2-3,few,TRBV5-6,TGTGCCAGCAGCTTGGGGATAGATACGCAGTATTTT,CASSLGIDTQYF
NA,TRBJ2-1,few,TRBV13,TGTGCCAGCAGCTTTATCTCTAGTGGGAGTGAGCAGTTCTTC,CASSFISSGSEQFF
TRBD1,TRBJ2-5,NA,TRBV20-1,TGCAGTGCTAGAGGACAGGGGTATGAGGAGACCCAGTACTTC,CSARGQGYEETQYF
NA,TRBJ2-1,few,TRBV6-5,TGTGCCAGCAGTCCGCGGCCGGGACCGAAGGACTATGAGCAGTTCTTC,CASSPRPGPKDYEQFF
NA,TRBJ2-5,few,TRBV7-9,TGTGCCAGCAGCGGAAGAGGCAACCAAGAGACCCAGTACTTC,CASSGRGNQETQYF
NA,TRBJ1-3,few,TRBV14,TGTGCCAGCAGCCAAGAAGCGGACACCATATATTTT,CASSQEADTIYF
NA,TRBJ2-2,NA,TRBV7-3,TGTGCCAGCAGGCAAGACACCGGGGAGCTGTTTTTT,CASRQDTGELFF
NA,TRBJ2-1,many,TRBV20-1,TGCAGTGCTCTGGCTGGGGACAATTCCTACAATGAGCAGTTCTTC,CSALAGDNSYNEQFF
NA,TRBJ2-7,many,TRBV4-1,TGCGCCAGCAGCCAGAACTACGAGCAGTACTTC,CASSQNYEQYF
TRBD1,TRBJ2-1,many,TRBV7-9,TGTGCCAGCAGCTTAGTGGGACAGGGGGGCCCAGAGCAGTTCTTC,CASSLVGQGGPEQFF
NA,TRBJ2-5,NA,TRBV4-2,TGTGCCAGCAGCCAAGATGTTTTTTCGGACCAGCCTCTTCGGGAGACCCAGTACTTC,CASSQDVFSDQPLRETQYF
NA,TRBJ1-1,NA,TRBV9,TGTGCCAGCAGCGTGGGGGGGCGCGGGACTGAAGCTTTCTTT,CASSVGGRGTEAFF